These T cell receptor beta chains were read from a single sample in a study of tumor and adjacent non-tumor tissue in lung cancer. TCRdb recomputed calls from the multiplex PCR reads with MiXCR, one row per CDR3 protein. The profile covers approximately 120,000 distinct CDR3 sequences, with roughly 73% appearing a single time and 30% to 45% taken by the ten largest. Sequencing input: lung tumor tissue. The receptors were gathered from a woman in her fifties or sixties with non-small cell lung cancer. The CDR3 runs from the conserved cysteine through the conserved F or W. Each record gives: V gene, J gene, clone size, D gene, CDR3 DNA, CDR3 protein. A D gene is named only where the DNA matches it firmly. The size entry is marked missing in some rows and otherwise reads once, few, many or a size class.

V gene: TRBV4-3; J gene: TRBJ2-3; clone size: .; D gene: TRBD2; CDR3 DNA: TGCCCCAGCAGCCAAGAAGGGAGGGATACGTTGTATTTT; CDR3 protein: CPSSQEGRDTLYF
V gene: TRBV12-3/TRBV12-4; J gene: TRBJ2-1; clone size: many; D gene: TRBD2; CDR3 DNA: TGTGCCAGCAGGAATAGCGGGGGATACAATGAGCAGTTCTTC; CDR3 protein: CASRNSGGYNEQFF
V gene: TRBV5-1; J gene: TRBJ1-1; clone size: .; D gene: .; CDR3 DNA: TGCGCCAACAGCTCCCTGGGTGGGTACACTGAAGCTTTCTTT; CDR3 protein: CANSSLGGYTEAFF
V gene: TRBV12-3/TRBV12-4; J gene: TRBJ1-1; clone size: few; D gene: .; CDR3 DNA: TGTGCCAGCAATTGGGGGAACACTGAAGCTTTCTTT; CDR3 protein: CASNWGNTEAFF
V gene: TRBV14; J gene: TRBJ2-5; clone size: .; D gene: .; CDR3 DNA: TGTGCCAGCAGCCAAGCAGGCTTCCACAGGCATTTCTTC; CDR3 protein: CASSQAGFHRHFF
V gene: TRBV29-1; J gene: TRBJ1-2; clone size: .; D gene: .; CDR3 DNA: TGCAGCGTTGCACAACAGGGAGGCTATGGCTACATCTTC; CDR3 protein: CSVAQQGGYGYIF
V gene: TRBV20-1; J gene: TRBJ2-7; clone size: .; D gene: .; CDR3 DNA: TGCAGTGCTAGAGATGGGAGCGGGGACATCACCTATAAGCAGTACTTC; CDR3 protein: CSARDGSGDITYKQYF
V gene: TRBV20-1; J gene: TRBJ2-3; clone size: .; D gene: TRBD2; CDR3 DNA: TGCAGTGTCCCAGCGGGAAACACAGATACGCAGTATTTT; CDR3 protein: CSVPAGNTDTQYF
V gene: TRBV11-2; J gene: TRBJ1-6; clone size: .; D gene: .; CDR3 DNA: TGTGCCAGCAGCTCAGAAGCAAGTAAGTCATCCCTCCACTTT; CDR3 protein: CASSSEASKSSLHF
V gene: TRBV4-3; J gene: TRBJ2-5; clone size: .; D gene: .; CDR3 DNA: TGCGCCAGCAGCCGATACCGGGACTCACAAGAGACCCTTTACTTC; CDR3 protein: CASSRYRDSQETLYF
V gene: TRBV28; J gene: TRBJ2-5; clone size: .; D gene: .; CDR3 DNA: TGTGCCAGCAGTTTTAACCCTTATAGAACGACAGCCCAAGAGACCCAGTACTTC; CDR3 protein: CASSFNPYRTTAQETQYF
V gene: TRBV12-3/TRBV12-4; J gene: TRBJ2-1; clone size: .; D gene: TRBD2; CDR3 DNA: TGTGCTAGCAGTTTAGACTCACTAGCGGGGGGGCCCGTTGAGCAGTTCTTC; CDR3 protein: CASSLDSLAGGPVEQFF
V gene: TRBV29-1; J gene: TRBJ1-1; clone size: .; D gene: .; CDR3 DNA: TGCAGTGTTGAAACGGAAATTTACACTGAAGTTTTCTTT; CDR3 protein: CSVETEIYTEVFF
V gene: TRBV20-1; J gene: TRBJ2-7; clone size: .; D gene: TRBD2; CDR3 DNA: TGTAGTGCTAGAACTAGCGGGACCCTCCACGAGCAGTACTTC; CDR3 protein: CSARTSGTLHEQYF
V gene: TRBV29-1; J gene: TRBJ2-5; clone size: many; D gene: TRBD2; CDR3 DNA: TGCAGCGTTGTACCCTGGACTAGCCAAGAGACCCAGTACTTC; CDR3 protein: CSVVPWTSQETQYF
V gene: TRBV11-1; J gene: TRBJ2-7; clone size: .; D gene: .; CDR3 DNA: TGTGCCAGCAGCCCAATGGGGGATGAGCAGTACTTC; CDR3 protein: CASSPMGDEQYF
V gene: TRBV4-1; J gene: TRBJ1-2; clone size: .; D gene: .; CDR3 DNA: TGCGCCAGCAGCCAATCGCCTCAGGGGACCTATGGCTACACCTTC; CDR3 protein: CASSQSPQGTYGYTF
V gene: TRBV11-2; J gene: TRBJ2-3; clone size: .; D gene: .; CDR3 DNA: TGTGCCAGCAGCTCCCTGCGACGGGGGGCTGGACGCACAGATACGCAGTATTTT; CDR3 protein: CASSSLRRGAGRTDTQYF
V gene: TRBV29-1; J gene: TRBJ2-7; clone size: .; D gene: .; CDR3 DNA: TGCAGCGTTGCAGGTTTATTGAGCGGGTCCTGGGAGCAGTACTTC; CDR3 protein: CSVAGLLSGSWEQYF
V gene: TRBV4-3; J gene: TRBJ2-1; clone size: once; D gene: TRBD2; CDR3 DNA: TGCCCCAGCAGCCACGGGACTAGCGGGGGCAATGAGCAATTCTTC; CDR3 protein: CPSSHGTSGGNEQFF
V gene: TRBV19; J gene: TRBJ1-3; clone size: .; D gene: .; CDR3 DNA: TGTGCCAGTAGCATAGCCGGGAGCTCTGGAAACACCATATATTTT; CDR3 protein: CASSIAGSSGNTIYF
V gene: TRBV20-1; J gene: TRBJ2-5; clone size: .; D gene: .; CDR3 DNA: TGCAGTGTTAGAGCAGGGGAAACTAAGACCCAGTACTTC; CDR3 protein: CSVRAGETKTQYF
V gene: TRBV4-3; J gene: TRBJ1-5; clone size: few; D gene: .; CDR3 DNA: TGCGCCAGCAGCCAATGGGTTAATAGCAATCAGCCCCAGCATTTT; CDR3 protein: CASSQWVNSNQPQHF
V gene: TRBV30; J gene: TRBJ1-5; clone size: .; D gene: .; CDR3 DNA: TGTGCCTGGAGCATAGACCGCGATCAGCCCCAGCATTTT; CDR3 protein: CAWSIDRDQPQHF
V gene: TRBV11-3; J gene: TRBJ2-3; clone size: .; D gene: TRBD1; CDR3 DNA: TGTGCCAGCAGCCCAGGGACAGTGGGGACAGATACGCACTATTTT; CDR3 protein: CASSPGTVGTDTHYF
V gene: TRBV20-1; J gene: TRBJ2-2; clone size: many; D gene: .; CDR3 DNA: TGCAGTGCTAGGGCAGAAACTGCCGGGGAGCTGTTTTTT; CDR3 protein: CSARAETAGELFF
V gene: TRBV11-3; J gene: TRBJ2-1; clone size: once; D gene: TRBD2; CDR3 DNA: TGTGCCGGCAGCATAGAGTTGACTAGCGGAAGCCACAACGAGCAGTTCTTC; CDR3 protein: CAGSIELTSGSHNEQFF
V gene: TRBV6-2/TRBV6-3; J gene: TRBJ2-2; clone size: .; D gene: .; CDR3 DNA: TGTGCCATCAGTTACACCCAACAGATGGCCAACACCGGAGAGTTGTTTTTT; CDR3 protein: CAISYTQQMANTGELFF
V gene: TRBV11-2; J gene: TRBJ2-7; clone size: .; D gene: TRBD2; CDR3 DNA: TGTGGAAGCAGCTACGGGACTAGCGGGGGGAACGAGCAGTACTTC; CDR3 protein: CGSSYGTSGGNEQYF
V gene: TRBV4-3; J gene: TRBJ1-5; clone size: .; D gene: .; CDR3 DNA: TGCTCCAGCAGCCAAGATTTGGGGGGGCAGCCCCACCATTTT; CDR3 protein: CSSSQDLGGQPHHF
V gene: TRBV28; J gene: TRBJ1-1; clone size: .; D gene: .; CDR3 DNA: TGTGCCAGCATCTCAGTTACTCCGGGCCTGAACACTGAATCTTTCTTT; CDR3 protein: CASISVTPGLNTESFF
V gene: TRBV7-9; J gene: TRBJ2-7; clone size: .; D gene: .; CDR3 DNA: TGTGCCACCAGGATTAAAAGGGCAGGGTCGGATGAGCAGTACTTC; CDR3 protein: CATRIKRAGSDEQYF
V gene: TRBV6-1; J gene: TRBJ2-5; clone size: .; D gene: .; CDR3 DNA: TGTGCCAGCAGTGAATCGAACGGGAGAGAGAGCCAATACTTC; CDR3 protein: CASSESNGRESQYF
V gene: TRBV12-3/TRBV12-4; J gene: TRBJ1-1; clone size: .; D gene: .; CDR3 DNA: TGTGCCAGCAGTTTTCGCGGATCCCTAACAGTGGAAGCTTTCTTT; CDR3 protein: CASSFRGSLTVEAFF
V gene: TRBV6-2/TRBV6-3; J gene: TRBJ1-5; clone size: .; D gene: .; CDR3 DNA: TGTGTCAGCAGCCTCAGTTCTAGCAGTCACCCCCAGCATTTT; CDR3 protein: CVSSLSSSSHPQHF
V gene: TRBV6-4; J gene: TRBJ1-6; clone size: .; D gene: .; CDR3 DNA: TGTGCCAGCACCATTGTGGGGGCAACGGATTCACCCCTCCACTTT; CDR3 protein: CASTIVGATDSPLHF
V gene: TRBV28; J gene: TRBJ2-4; clone size: medium-sized; D gene: .; CDR3 DNA: TGTGCCAGCAGTTTACCCGACTCTGGAATAGCCAAAAACATTCAGTACTTC; CDR3 protein: CASSLPDSGIAKNIQYF
V gene: TRBV11-2; J gene: TRBJ1-1; clone size: few; D gene: .; CDR3 DNA: TGTGTCAGCAGCTTGACGCCCGGACTAAACGCTGAAGCTTTCTTT; CDR3 protein: CVSSLTPGLNAEAFF
V gene: TRBV10-3; J gene: TRBJ1-1; clone size: many; D gene: .; CDR3 DNA: TGTGCCATCAGTGAAAAGGGAGTTGACACTGAAGCTTTCTTT; CDR3 protein: CAISEKGVDTEAFF
V gene: TRBV11-3; J gene: TRBJ2-3; clone size: .; D gene: .; CDR3 DNA: TGTACCAGCAGCTTACGCAGTGATAGGCAGTATTTT; CDR3 protein: CTSSLRSDRQYF
V gene: TRBV6-2/TRBV6-3; J gene: TRBJ2-1; clone size: .; D gene: .; CDR3 DNA: TGTGCCAGCAGCAAATGGGATAGTTCATACAATGAGCAGTTCTTC; CDR3 protein: CASSKWDSSYNEQFF
V gene: TRBV11-2; J gene: TRBJ1-6; clone size: .; D gene: TRBD1; CDR3 DNA: TGTGCCAGCAGTTTAGAGGGACAGAATACCGCACCCCTCCACTTT; CDR3 protein: CASSLEGQNTAPLHF
V gene: TRBV4-3; J gene: TRBJ2-5; clone size: .; D gene: .; CDR3 DNA: TGCTCCAGCAGCCGACACTGGTACTCGCAAGAGACCCAGTACTTC; CDR3 protein: CSSSRHWYSQETQYF
V gene: TRBV11-3; J gene: TRBJ2-2; clone size: .; D gene: TRBD1; CDR3 DNA: TGTGTCAGCAGCCCAAGGGACAGTAACACCGGGGAGTTGTTTTTT; CDR3 protein: CVSSPRDSNTGELFF
V gene: TRBV6-4; J gene: TRBJ2-3; clone size: .; D gene: .; CDR3 DNA: TGTGCCAGCAGTGACGGGGATAAGATCACAGATACGCAGTATTTT; CDR3 protein: CASSDGDKITDTQYF
V gene: TRBV11-2; J gene: TRBJ2-2; clone size: .; D gene: .; CDR3 DNA: TGTGCCAGCAGCTTAGTATTGGCGGCGCATAACGGGGAGCTTTTTTTT; CDR3 protein: CASSLVLAAHNGELFF
V gene: TRBV6-1; J gene: TRBJ2-1; clone size: once; D gene: TRBD2; CDR3 DNA: TGTGCCAGCCGATCGAGCGGGAGCCTTACCTACAATGGACAGTTCTTC; CDR3 protein: CASRSSGSLTYNGQFF
V gene: TRBV4-1; J gene: TRBJ2-3; clone size: .; D gene: TRBD1; CDR3 DNA: TGCGCCGGCGCCGGGACAGGGGGCGATACGCAATATTTT; CDR3 protein: CAGAGTGGDTQYF
V gene: TRBV4-3; J gene: TRBJ2-5; clone size: .; D gene: .; CDR3 DNA: TGCGCATGCAGCCGGTACCGGGACTCACAAGAGACCCAGTACTTC; CDR3 protein: CACSRYRDSQETQYF
V gene: TRBV29-1; J gene: TRBJ2-7; clone size: .; D gene: TRBD1; CDR3 DNA: TGTAGCGTTCAACTCCGACAGGGGGCTTCCTACGAGGAGTACTTC; CDR3 protein: CSVQLRQGASYEEYF
V gene: TRBV11-1; J gene: TRBJ1-2; clone size: few; D gene: .; CDR3 DNA: TGTGCTAGCATCTCACAGGGCCCGCTCTATGGTTACACCTTC; CDR3 protein: CASISQGPLYGYTF
V gene: TRBV25-1; J gene: TRBJ2-2; clone size: .; D gene: TRBD1; CDR3 DNA: TGTGCCAGCAGTAACCCGACAGGGGGCACCGGGGAGCTGTTTTTT; CDR3 protein: CASSNPTGGTGELFF
V gene: TRBV11-3; J gene: TRBJ2-7; clone size: .; D gene: .; CDR3 DNA: TGTACCAGCAGCTTGCGGCAGGGAACTTGTTACGAGCAGTACTTC; CDR3 protein: CTSSLRQGTCYEQYF
V gene: TRBV28; J gene: TRBJ2-7; clone size: few; D gene: .; CDR3 DNA: TGTGCCAGCAATATCTTGAACTACGAGCAGTACTTC; CDR3 protein: CASNILNYEQYF
V gene: TRBV30; J gene: TRBJ1-6; clone size: .; D gene: .; CDR3 DNA: TGTGCCTGGAGTGTAAGGAGTCGATATAATTCACCCCTCCACTTT; CDR3 protein: CAWSVRSRYNSPLHF